This entry concerns a single TCR beta chain. Clones were read by immunoSEQ multiplex PCR, and TCRdb kept only the in-frame ones, dropping some. The table has 44,000 or so clones, 75% to 90% seen once. This specimen comes from a study of T cell changes during pregnancy in multiple sclerosis. The germline gives CDR1 SGHDT, CDR2 YYEEEE. V was shortened by 4 bases and J by 8 bases, with 10 bases between the two germline ends. This CDR3 comprises 12 residues. The rearrangement uses TRBV5-6 and TRBJ2-4; no reliable D call. Here the sequenced sample was peripheral blood, taken in the first trimester of pregnancy. The TCR sequence derives from a female donor in good health, enrolled as a control in a pregnancy study. The CDR3 is CASSLDRDIQYF. The DNA of the CDR3 is TGTGCCAGCAGCCTCGATCGGGACATTCAGTACTTC.